Following are 15 T cell receptor beta chains from one sample sequenced in a study of T cell responses to AZD1222 COVID-19 vaccine. The method was immunoSEQ multiplex PCR; TCRdb's version includes in-frame clones alone and lacks a portion of them. This table has under 150,000 clones, 84% appearing once. Specimen: peripheral blood, collected 28 days after the second AZD1222 dose. The receptors were sampled from an adult who received the AZD1222 COVID-19 vaccine.

The genes are TRBV7-8 and TRBJ2-3; TRBD1 matches 9 bases. CDR3 length: 13 residues. V lost 5 bases and J lost 9; bases outside the gene matches: 6. Looked up from germline, CDR1 is SGHVS and CDR2 is FQNEAQ. CDR3 protein: CASSRDRVGTQYF. The CDR3 nucleotides are TGTGCCAGCAGCCGGGACAGGGTGGGGACGCAGTATTTT.

V is TRBV28 and J is TRBJ1-5; TRBD1 agrees at 11 bases. This CDR3 spans 16 amino acids. Germline loops: CDR1 MDHEN, CDR2 SYDVKM. With 7 bases clipped from V and 7 bases from J, the junction kept 12 bases outside the gene matches. CDR3 in DNA: TGTGCCAGCACCAGTTTCTGGGGACAGGGGGGGCAGCCCCAGCATTTT. This translates into CASTSFWGQGGQPQHF.

The chain couples TRBV10-3 to TRBJ1-2; 7 nucleotides match TRBD1. The germline V gene has CDR1 ENHRY and CDR2 SYGVKD. This CDR3 has 14 amino acids. V lost 5 bases and J lost 3; bases outside the gene matches: 6. Written as DNA, the CDR3 is TGTGCCATCAGTATTGACAGGGCAGACTATGGCTACACCTTC. Protein product: CAISIDRADYGYTF.

This chain links TRBV24-1 with TRBJ2-1; TRBD2 matches at 9 bases. CDR3 size: 17 residues. CDR1 and CDR2 from the germline V gene are KGHDR and SFDVKD. Trimming at V came to 4 bases and at J to 7 bases, leaving 13 bases not matched to a gene. CDR3 DNA: TGTGCCACCAGTGACCCCAGAAGCGGGGGGCAAAATAATGAGCAGTTCTTC. Protein: CATSDPRSGGQNNEQFF.

This chain joins TRBV6-5 and TRBJ1-1; 7 nucleotides agree with TRBD1. This CDR3 is 12 amino acids long. The junction had 5 bases not matched to a gene; V was cut back by 6 bases and J by 7 bases. The germline gives CDR1 MNHEY, CDR2 SVGAGI. This CDR3 reads CASRRTGVEAFF. The CDR3 coding sequence is TGTGCCAGCAGGAGAACAGGGGTTGAAGCTTTCTTT.

The chain joins TRBV5-8 to TRBJ2-6, with TRBD1 as a possible D gene (5 bases). Germline assignment: CDR1 SGHTS and CDR2 YDEGEE. V was clipped by 0 bases and J by 0 bases, with 16 bases between them. The CDR3 sequence is 19 residues long. The DNA of the CDR3 is TGTGCCAGCAGCTTGGTCGTGCCAGGGTCGGACTCTGGGGCCAACGTCCTGACTTTC. It encodes CASSLVVPGSDSGANVLTF.

As for this clone: Within the sample, other DNA sequences also encode this same CDR3. V is TRBV27 and J is TRBJ1-6; D perhaps matches TRBD1 (6 bases). This CDR3 contains 14 residues. Trimming removed 3 bases from V and 6 bases from J, with 9 bases in between. CDR1 and CDR2 from the germline V gene are MNHEY and SMNVEV (reference sequence). CDR3 bases: TGTGCCAGCAGTTTGGGGGCCAGTAATTCACCCCTCCACTTT. This encodes CASSLGASNSPLHF.

This rearrangement joins TRBV11-2 to TRBJ1-3, with TRBD1 as a possible D gene (6 bases). This CDR3 region has 14 residues. Trimming took 6 bases from V and 4 from J, leaving 13 bases between them. From germline, CDR1 is SGHAT and CDR2 FQNNGV. The CDR3 is CASRSGAKGNTIYF. The CDR3 coding sequence is TGTGCCAGCAGGTCGGGGGCGAAGGGAAACACCATATATTTT.

The rearrangement uses TRBV7-9 and TRBJ2-1; 8 bases agree with TRBD2. The junction had 12 bases not matched to a gene; V was cut back by 2 bases and J by 6 bases. CDR3 length: 17 residues. Germline values: CDR1 SEHNR, CDR2 FQNEAQ (reference sequence). The CDR3 sequence: CASSLNSGTRPPNEQFF. The DNA for the CDR3 is TGTGCCAGCAGCTTAAACTCCGGGACTAGACCCCCCAATGAGCAGTTCTTC.

The V and J genes are TRBV29-1 and TRBJ2-7, with TRBD1 identical over 8 bases. Germline CDR1 SQVTM, CDR2 ANQGSEA. This CDR3 contains 12 residues. V lost 6 bases and J lost 6; bases outside the gene matches: 7. CDR3 amino acids: CSVDRGRGEQYF. CDR3 coding DNA: TGCAGCGTAGACAGGGGAAGGGGCGAGCAGTACTTC.

V and J are TRBV5-5 and TRBJ1-1; 8 bases line up with TRBD1. Unmatched junction bases numbered 4, after V lost 4 bases and J lost 8 bases. The CDR3 consists of 12 residues. Looked up from germline, CDR1 is SGHKS and CDR2 is YYEKEE (reference sequence). The CDR3 sequence: CASSQRTGEAFF. The CDR3 region has the DNA TGTGCCAGCAGCCAACGGACAGGGGAAGCTTTCTTT.

The chain joins TRBV7-8 to TRBJ1-1, with D tentatively TRBD1 (6 bases). The CDR3 consists of 15 residues. Germline V CDR1 and CDR2: SGHVS, FQNEAQ. The V and J ends lost 7 bases and 5 bases respectively, with 20 bases between them. CDR3: CASNWGGAGVTEAFF. Here the CDR3 DNA reads TGTGCCAGCAACTGGGGGGGAGCAGGGGTGACTGAAGCTTTCTTT.

The chain is built from TRBV7-9 and TRBJ1-2, with no clear D. Germline V gives CDR1 SEHNR, CDR2 FQNEAQ (reference sequence). V lost 4 bases to trimming and J lost 1 base, with 7 bases between them. CDR3 size: 13 residues. CDR3 residues: CASSSGINYGYTF. The CDR3 region has the DNA TGTGCCAGCAGCTCCGGAATTAACTATGGCTACACCTTC.

The rearrangement joins TRBV2 to TRBJ2-3, with D tentatively TRBD1 (6 bases). Germline V gene sequence: CDR1 SNHLY, CDR2 FYNNEI. The CDR3 is made up of 16 amino acids. The V gene lost 1 base and the J gene lost 4 bases, with 15 bases spanning the gap. The CDR3 spells CASSEESGWGPDTQYF. The CDR3 DNA reads as TGTGCCAGCAGTGAAGAGAGCGGCTGGGGGCCAGATACGCAGTATTTT.

The chain uses TRBV28 and TRBJ2-7; no clear D. The germline V gene encodes CDR1 MDHEN and CDR2 SYDVKM. V was shortened by 2 bases and J by 7 bases, with 15 bases between the two germline ends. The CDR3 spans 14 residues. CDR3 sequence reads: CASSLPSRTREQYF. CDR3 in DNA: TGTGCCAGCAGTTTACCGTCAAGGACGCGGGAGCAGTACTTC. Full variable domain (rest looked up from reference TRBV28 and TRBJ2-7): DVKVTQSSRYLVKRTGEKVFLECVQDMDHENMFWYRQDPGLGLRLIYFSYDVKMKEKGDIPEGYSVSREKKERFSLILESASTNQTSMYLCASSLPSRTREQYFGPGTRLTVT.